The sequence of this T cell receptor beta chain was determined in a study of cytomegalovirus exposure and HLA in healthy donors. Study-level results: What a later analysis showed was that several of the most significant clusters appeared linked to common viral pathogens.

Vbeta (60) and Jbeta (13) primers were used in the PCR. Clones were sequenced by immunoSEQ multiplex PCR, and TCRdb holds only the in-frame ones, with some missing. Among some 140,000 clones listed, just under 80% were seen once. Regarding this clone: Its target is not known.

The germline V and J ends were trimmed by 3 bases and 0 bases, with 12 bases remaining between them. The CDR3 spans 15 residues. Per germline, CDR1 SGHRS and CDR2 YFSETQ. This chain joins TRBV5-1 and TRBJ1-1, with D possibly TRBD1 on 6 matching bases. Sequences were obtained from PBMCs. The TCR comes from a woman aged 18-29 years in good health and CMV-seronegative. The CDR3 loop is CASSWGQELNTEAFF. CDR3 DNA sequence: TGCGCCAGCAGCTGGGGGCAGGAATTGAACACTGAAGCTTTCTTT.